This passage covers 4 T cell receptor beta chains from one sample sequenced in a study of technical replicates of blood from a handful of donors. The table came from immunoSEQ multiplex PCR; TCRdb's copy has only in-frame clones and leaves some out. The data hold tens of thousands of clones, with around 96% observed a single time. The sequenced sample was T cells isolated from PBMCs. The receptors originated from a human donor in good health.

This sequence joins TRBV9 and TRBJ2-7; 8 bases match TRBD2. Trimming cost V 4 bases and J 3 bases; bases outside gene matches: 9. Germline assignment: CDR1 SGDLS and CDR2 YYNGEE. There are 15 residues in the CDR3. The chain's CDR3 is CASSSGGARSYEQYF. CDR3 bases: TGTGCCAGCAGCTCCGGGGGGGCGCGTAGCTACGAGCAGTACTTC.

V usage is TRBV7-9 and J usage is TRBJ2-6; a weak D match, TRBD2 (6 bases). This CDR3 has 18 amino acids. Trimming took 7 bases from V and 0 from J, leaving 19 bases between them. CDR1 SEHNR and CDR2 FQNEAQ come from the germline V gene (reference sequence). The CDR3 nucleotides are TGTGCCAGCACCCTAGGAGGGATAGCCTACTCTGGGGCCAACGTCCTGACTTTC. Residues: CASTLGGIAYSGANVLTF.

The sample holds one count of this clone. The chain is built from TRBV7-3 and TRBJ2-2; unclear D gene. V dropped 1 base and J dropped 6 bases, with 6 bases sitting between them. Looked up from germline, CDR1 is SGHTA and CDR2 is FQGTGA. This CDR3 region has 13 residues. In DNA form, the CDR3 reads TGTGCCAGCAGCTTAATAACTGCCGGGGAGCTGTTTTTT. This encodes CASSLITAGELFF.

This clone has only one observation. The V call is TRBV5-1, the J call TRBJ2-2; D not resolved. There are 12 residues in the CDR3. Deletions cut 2 bases from V and 6 bases from J, with 5 bases between. Germline CDR1 SGHRS, CDR2 YFSETQ. CDR3 DNA sequence: TGCGCCAGCAGCTTCATAGCCGGGGAGCTGTTTTTT. Translation: CASSFIAGELFF.